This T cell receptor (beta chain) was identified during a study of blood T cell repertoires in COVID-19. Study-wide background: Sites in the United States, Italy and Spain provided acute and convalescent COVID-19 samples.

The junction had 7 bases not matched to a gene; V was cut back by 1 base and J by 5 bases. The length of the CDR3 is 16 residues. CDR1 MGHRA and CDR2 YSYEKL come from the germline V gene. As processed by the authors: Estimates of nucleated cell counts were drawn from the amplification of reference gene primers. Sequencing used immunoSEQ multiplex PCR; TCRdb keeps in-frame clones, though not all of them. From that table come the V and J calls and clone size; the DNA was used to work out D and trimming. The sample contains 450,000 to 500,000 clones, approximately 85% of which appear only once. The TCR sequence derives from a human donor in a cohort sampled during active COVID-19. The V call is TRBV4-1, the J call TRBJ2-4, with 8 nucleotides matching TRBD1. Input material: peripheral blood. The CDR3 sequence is CASSQGQGSGENIQYF. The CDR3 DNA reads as TGCGCCAGCAGCCAAGGACAGGGGTCTGGGGAAAACATTCAGTACTTC.